A single sample gave rise to the 22 T cell receptor beta chains below, sequenced in a study of CD8 T cells in Susac syndrome (dated by TCRdb to between 2018 and 2021). Library method: the immunoSEQ multiplex PCR assay. RNA was extracted using the RNeasy kit, and about 0.5 to 1 ug of the RNA was reverse transcribed with random hexamers. The public reads were reanalyzed by TCRdb: fastp trimming at Q25, MiXCR alignment, in-frame beta chains only. Under each unique CDR3 protein, matching rows form one entry showing the most common genes and DNA. The sample yields about 150,000 distinct CDR3 sequences; 90% to 96% were counted once. The ten largest clones capture over 0.075% of the sample. Sequencing input: CD4+ T cells from PBMCs. The receptors originated from a human donor with Susac syndrome.

J is TRBJ2-1 and V is TRBV19; D remains ambiguous. CDR3 length equals 15 residues. Germline V gene lookup returns CDR1 LNHDA and CDR2 SQIVND (reference sequence). Trimming cost V 3 bases and J 9 bases, with 18 bases left between them. The CDR3 here is CASSIESSSTGEQFF. DNA of the CDR3: TGTGCCAGTAGTATTGAGAGTTCCTCCACGGGTGAGCAGTTCTTC. The variable domain in full, with the rest retrieved from reference TRBV19 and TRBJ2-1, is DGGITQSPKYLFRKEGQNVTLSCEQNLNHDAMYWYRQDPGQGLRLIYYSQIVNDFQKGDIAEGYSVSREKKESFPLTVTSAQKNPTAFYLCASSIESSSTGEQFFGPGTRLTVL.

The CDR3 is CASSGTLRSAQHF. The CDR3 nucleotides read TGTGCCAGCAGCGGGACATTGAGGTCGGCCCAGCATTTT. The chain is built from TRBV16 and TRBJ1-5; tentative D call: TRBD1 (6 bases). CDR1 and CDR2 from the germline V gene are KGHSY and FQNENV. The CDR3 sequence is 13 residues long. V gave up 5 bases and J gave up 11 bases, with 16 bases separating them.

The chain employs TRBV5-1 and TRBJ1-1; D might be TRBD1 (6 bases). This CDR3 spans 14 amino acids. From germline, CDR1 is SGHRS and CDR2 YFSETQ. The germline V and J ends were trimmed by 4 bases and 2 bases, with 12 bases remaining between them. CDR3 sequence reads: CASSLGHLNTEAFF. CDR3 sequence (DNA): TGCGCCAGCAGCCTGGGACACCTAAACACTGAAGCTTTCTTT.

The chain carries TRBV18 and TRBJ2-7; TRBD1 aligns across 10 bases. The CDR3 length is 15 residues. V lost 3 bases, J lost 3 bases, and 5 bases stayed unmatched. Germline CDR1 is KGHSH and CDR2 is LQKENI. CDR3 nucleotide sequence: TGTGCCAGCTCACCGTCCCGGGACAGGGGCTACGAGCAGTACTTC. As protein: CASSPSRDRGYEQYF. The variable domain in full, with the rest retrieved from reference TRBV18 and TRBJ2-7, is NAGVMQNPRHLVRRRGQEARLRCSPMKGHSHVYWYRQLPEEGLKFMVYLQKENIIDESGMPKERFSAEFPKEGPSILRIQQVVRGDSAAYFCASSPSRDRGYEQYFGPGTRLTVT.

The gene calls are TRBV9 and TRBJ1-2, with 7 bases aligning to TRBD1. With 4 bases clipped from V and 4 bases from J, the junction kept 10 bases outside the gene matches. The CDR3 spans 15 residues. Germline V gene data show CDR1 as SGDLS and CDR2 as YYNGEE. DNA for the CDR3: TGTGCCAGCAGCCCCTCACAGGGGACCGGCTATGGCTACACCTTC. Protein sequence: CASSPSQGTGYGYTF.

The chain carries TRBV21-1 and TRBJ2-6; the D call of TRBD2 is as the table states it, not checked on the DNA. TRBV21-1 corresponds to a pseudogene. This CDR3 comprises 15 residues. The CDR3 DNA reads TGTGCCAGCAGAGTCGGAGGTTGGGGGGCCAACGTCCTGACTTTC. Residues: CASRVGGWGANVLTF.

The chain is built from TRBV28 and TRBJ2-5; maybe TRBD2 (5 bases). CDR1 is MDHEN, CDR2 SYDVKM, per germline. The germline V and J ends were trimmed by 4 bases and 1 base, with 16 bases remaining between them. The CDR3 consists of 16 residues. The CDR3 DNA follows: TGTGCCAGCAGTTCCCACGGCCGGGAAACCCAAGAGACCCAGTACTTC. This sequence encodes CASSSHGRETQETQYF.

The chain joins TRBV23-1 to TRBJ2-7; no clear D. TRBV23-1 carries the ORF label, with uncertain function. Trimming stripped 7 bases from V and 1 base from J, with 5 bases between. The CDR3 is 11 residues long. The CDR3 reads CASNLSYEQYF. In nucleotides, the CDR3 is TGCGCCAGCAACCTTTCCTACGAGCAGTACTTC.

This chain connects TRBV4-1 to TRBJ2-5; TRBD2 aligns across 9 bases. The CDR3 covers 16 residues. V was pared by 1 base and J by 1 base, with 4 bases of the junction left unmatched. CDR1 is MGHRA and CDR2 is YSYEKL in the germline V gene. The CDR3 coding sequence is TGCGCCAGCAGCCAAGGCCCAGCGGGAGGCCAAGAGACCCAGTACTTC. Its translation: CASSQGPAGGQETQYF.

Here the CDR3 DNA reads TGTGCCAGCAGCTTAAGGAGGGCCGGGGAGCTGTTTTTT. Translation gives CASSLRRAGELFF. The rearrangement links TRBV7-2 to TRBJ2-2; D is perhaps TRBD2 (6 bases). V was trimmed by 2 bases and J by 6 bases, leaving 7 bases between them. Germline-derived CDR1 and CDR2 are SGHTA and FQGNSA. The CDR3 length is 13 residues.

J is TRBJ2-1 and V is TRBV20-1; no definite D call. The ends were cut back, 3 bases at V and 0 bases at J, with 9 bases in the middle. Germline CDR1 reads DFQATT; CDR2 reads SNEGSKA (reference sequence). This CDR3 is built from 14 residues. The CDR3 protein is CSASRADSYNEQFF. The CDR3 nucleotides are TGCAGTGCTAGTAGGGCGGACTCCTACAATGAGCAGTTCTTC.

This rearrangement joins TRBV11-2 to TRBJ2-7; D may be TRBD1 or TRBD2 (5 bases each). The ends were cut back, 5 bases at V and 4 bases at J, with 12 bases in the middle. Germline V gene lookup returns CDR1 SGHAT and CDR2 FQNNGV. The CDR3 has 13 residues. CDR3 coding DNA: TGTGCCAGCAGCCCGTGGGGGAGTTACGAGCAGTACTTC. Its protein product is CASSPWGSYEQYF.

This clonotype showed up just once. The V and J genes are TRBV11-2 and TRBJ2-2, with 11 nucleotides matching TRBD2. The J segment lost 4 bases and the V segment lost 6 bases, leaving 4 bases of the junction unmatched. CDR3 size: 15 residues. Per germline, CDR1 SGHAT and CDR2 FQNNGV. CDR3 sequence reads: CASRTSGKGTGELFF. DNA of the CDR3: TGTGCCAGCAGGACTAGCGGGAAGGGCACCGGGGAGCTGTTTTTT.

The chain combines TRBV7-9 with TRBJ2-7; 7 nucleotides match TRBD1. V trimming: 6 bases; J trimming: 3 bases; junction bases outside the gene matches: 8. CDR1 is SEHNR and CDR2 is FQNEAQ in the germline V gene (reference sequence). The CDR3 has 14 residues. Here the CDR3 reads CASRPRDSHYEQYF. As DNA, the CDR3 is TGTGCCAGCAGACCCCGGGACAGCCACTACGAGCAGTACTTC.

V usage is TRBV2 and J usage is TRBJ2-2; TRBD1 agrees at 9 bases. V trimming: 6 bases; J trimming: 2 bases; junction bases outside the gene matches: 10. Germline V gene sequence: CDR1 SNHLY, CDR2 FYNNEI. The CDR3 is made up of 17 amino acids. CDR3 nucleotide sequence: TGTGCCAGCAGGGGCCTCCGGGGACAGGGTAACACCGGGGAGCTGTTTTTT. Amino acid sequence: CASRGLRGQGNTGELFF.

DNA for the CDR3: TGTGCCAGCAGCCAGGGTGGGACTGTCGATACGCAGTATTTT. Amino acids: CASSQGGTVDTQYF. The chain is built from TRBV28 and TRBJ2-3; possibly TRBD2 for D (6 bases). Looked up from germline, CDR1 is MDHEN and CDR2 is SYDVKM. The V and J ends lost 6 bases and 6 bases respectively, with 16 bases between them. The CDR3 spans 14 residues.

The count of this clonotype is one. This chain joins TRBV7-6 and TRBJ2-3, with 8 bases matching TRBD2. Trimming removed 2 bases from V and 1 base from J; junction bases left unmatched: 2. This CDR3 contains 15 residues. Looked up from germline, CDR1 is SGHVS and CDR2 is FNYEAQ. The CDR3 here is CASSLTAGGTDTQYF. The CDR3 coding sequence is TGTGCCAGCAGCTTAACAGCGGGGGGCACAGATACGCAGTATTTT.

This clonotype turned up a few times. The chain carries TRBV20-1 and TRBJ1-5; a possible D gene is TRBD1 (5 bases). This CDR3 is 12 amino acids long. V dropped 7 bases and J dropped 5 bases, with 12 bases sitting between them. In germline, CDR1 is DFQATT, CDR2 SNEGSKA (reference sequence). The CDR3 DNA is TGCAGTGTGAGGCAGGGCGATCAGCCCCAGCATTTT. Translating gives CSVRQGDQPQHF.

This clonotype was seen only once. This chain links TRBV6-5 with TRBJ2-1; TRBD2 aligns across 9 bases. The CDR3 length is 12 residues. The ends lost 8 bases at V and 9 bases at J; junction bases unmatched: 5. The germline V gene has CDR1 MNHEY and CDR2 SVGAGI. For the CDR3, the DNA is TGTGCCAGCGGATGGCGGGGGGGTGAGCAGTTCTTC. Protein: CASGWRGGEQFF.

CDR3 DNA sequence: TGCGCCAGCAGCTTCCGGGAACCCAGCTACGAGCAGTACTTC. Translation: CASSFREPSYEQYF. The chain recombines TRBV5-1 with TRBJ2-7; maybe TRBD2 (5 bases). Looked up from germline, CDR1 is SGHRS and CDR2 is YFSETQ. V was trimmed by 2 bases and J by 3 bases, leaving 12 bases between them. The CDR3 totals 14 residues.

The chain employs TRBV20-1 and TRBJ1-5; D is possibly TRBD1 (5 bases). Germline values: CDR1 DFQATT, CDR2 SNEGSKA (reference sequence). The V and J ends lost 4 bases and 6 bases respectively, with 13 bases between them. The CDR3 totals 13 residues. The CDR3 DNA follows: TGCAGTGCTAAAGGGGAGGCCAGTCAGCCCCAGCATTTT. It codes for CSAKGEASQPQHF.

This chain connects TRBV19 to TRBJ2-7, with a possible D match to TRBD1 (6 bases). CDR1 is LNHDA and CDR2 is SQIVND in the germline V gene (reference sequence). This CDR3 contains 16 residues. Deletions cut 0 bases from V and 4 bases from J, with 16 bases between. The CDR3 region is CASSIDPANRVYEQYF. The CDR3 DNA reads as TGTGCCAGTAGTATAGATCCCGCAAACAGGGTTTACGAGCAGTACTTC.